This paragraph reports one T cell receptor (beta chain). Its target is unknown. Some clones are missing from TCRdb's copy, which holds only in-frame ones; the method was immunoSEQ multiplex PCR. Altogether approximately 2,000,000 clones are present, around 93% being singletons, with the ten largest covering around 1.8%. CD8 cells regarded as naive lacked CD45RO, were positively chosen for CCR7, and omitted terminally differentiated effector memory CD45RA+ cells. The CDR3 is 14 amino acids. The germline V gene encodes CDR1 MNHEY and CDR2 SMNVEV (reference sequence). J lost 4 bases, V lost 8 bases, and 11 bases had no gene match. The record originates from a study of shared clonotypes between healthy human individuals. Overall study findings and caveats: Among donors, the sharing of clonotypes was expected to be influenced by sequencing depth. Memory subsets had estimated richness that was generally smaller than that of naive subsets. Across a few donors, naive CD4 shared around 5.4%, naive CD8 more than 3%, memory CD4 about 2.5%, memory CD8 under 0.5%.

Sequenced material: naive CD8+ T cells from PBMCs. This receptor was taken from a young man in good health. Some clones in this sample may be carry-over from other donors' samples. The chain couples TRBV27 to TRBJ2-7; 7 bases fit TRBD1. The CDR3 sequence is CASRKTGLFYEQYF. In DNA form, the CDR3 reads TGTGCCAGCCGAAAGACAGGGTTGTTTTACGAGCAGTACTTC.